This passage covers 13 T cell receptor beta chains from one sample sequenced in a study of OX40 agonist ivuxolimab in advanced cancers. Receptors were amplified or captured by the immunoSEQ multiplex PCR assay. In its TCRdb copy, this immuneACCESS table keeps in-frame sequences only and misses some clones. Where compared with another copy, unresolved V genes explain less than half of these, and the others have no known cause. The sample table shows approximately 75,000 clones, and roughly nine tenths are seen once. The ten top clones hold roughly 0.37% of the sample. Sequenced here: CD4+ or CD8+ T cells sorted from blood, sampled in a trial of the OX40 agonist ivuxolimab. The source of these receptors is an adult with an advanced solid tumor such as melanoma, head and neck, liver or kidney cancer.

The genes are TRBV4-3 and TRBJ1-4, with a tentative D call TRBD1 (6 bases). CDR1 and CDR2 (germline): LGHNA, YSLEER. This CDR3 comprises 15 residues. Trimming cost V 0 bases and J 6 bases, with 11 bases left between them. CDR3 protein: CASSQDRGKDEKLFF. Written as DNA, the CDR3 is TGCGCCAGCAGCCAAGACAGGGGCAAGGATGAAAAACTGTTTTTT.

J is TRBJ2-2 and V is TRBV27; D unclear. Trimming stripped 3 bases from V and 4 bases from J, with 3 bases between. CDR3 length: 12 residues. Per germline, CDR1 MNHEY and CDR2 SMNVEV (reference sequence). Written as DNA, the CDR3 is TGTGCCAGCAGTTTGGTCACCGGGGAGCTGTTTTTT. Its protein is CASSLVTGELFF.

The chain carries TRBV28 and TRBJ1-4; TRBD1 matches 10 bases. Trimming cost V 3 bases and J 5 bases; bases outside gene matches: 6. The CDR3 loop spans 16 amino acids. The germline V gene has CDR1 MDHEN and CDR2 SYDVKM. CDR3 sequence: CASSFMPGQGNEKLFF. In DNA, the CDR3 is TGTGCCAGCAGTTTTATGCCGGGACAGGGGAATGAAAAACTGTTTTTT.

The CDR3 sequence: CASSPGQNTGELFF. Written as DNA, the CDR3 is TGCGCCAGCAGCCCCGGACAAAACACCGGGGAGCTGTTTTTT. This chain connects TRBV5-1 to TRBJ2-2, with D maybe TRBD1 (5 bases). The CDR3 has 14 residues. The V and J ends lost 4 bases and 2 bases respectively, with 9 bases between them. Germline CDR1 and CDR2: SGHRS and YFSETQ.

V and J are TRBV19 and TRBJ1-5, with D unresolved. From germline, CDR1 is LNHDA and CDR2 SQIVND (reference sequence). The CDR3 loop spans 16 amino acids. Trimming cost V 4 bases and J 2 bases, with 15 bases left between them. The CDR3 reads CASSTSASTGNQPQHF. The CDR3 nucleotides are TGTGCCAGTAGTACCTCGGCCTCCACGGGCAATCAGCCCCAGCATTTT.

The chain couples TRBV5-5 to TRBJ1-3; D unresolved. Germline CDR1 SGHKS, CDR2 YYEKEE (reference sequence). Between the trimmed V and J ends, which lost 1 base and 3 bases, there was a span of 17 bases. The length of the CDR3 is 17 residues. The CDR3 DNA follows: TGTGCCAGCAGCTTGAGCGTTGGTACGGGGTTTGGAAACACCATATATTTT. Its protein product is CASSLSVGTGFGNTIYF. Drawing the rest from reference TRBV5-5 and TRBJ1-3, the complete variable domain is DAGVTQSPTHLIKTRGQQVTLRCSPISGHKSVSWYQQVLGQGPQFIFQYYEKEERGRGNFPDRFSARQFPNYSSELNVNALLLGDSALYLCASSLSVGTGFGNTIYFGEGSWLTVV.

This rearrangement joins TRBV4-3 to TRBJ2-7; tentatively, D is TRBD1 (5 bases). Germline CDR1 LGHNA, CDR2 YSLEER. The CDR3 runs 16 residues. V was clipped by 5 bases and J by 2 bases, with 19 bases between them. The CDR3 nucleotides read TGCGCCAGCAGCTCCAATGTCCAGGGCCCCACCTACGAGCAGTACTTC. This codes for CASSSNVQGPTYEQYF.

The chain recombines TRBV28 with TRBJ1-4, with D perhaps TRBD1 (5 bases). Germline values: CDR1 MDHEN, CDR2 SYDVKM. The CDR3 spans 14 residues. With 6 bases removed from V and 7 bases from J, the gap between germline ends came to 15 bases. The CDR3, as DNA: TGTGCCAGCAGCTCCGTAGGGAGGGGTGAAAAACTGTTTTTT. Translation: CASSSVGRGEKLFF.

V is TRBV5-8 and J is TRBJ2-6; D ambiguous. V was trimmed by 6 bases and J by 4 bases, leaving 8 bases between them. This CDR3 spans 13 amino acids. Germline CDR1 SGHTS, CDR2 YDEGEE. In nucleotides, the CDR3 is TGTGCCAGCATCCCAGCGGGGGCCAACGTCCTGACTTTC. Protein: CASIPAGANVLTF.

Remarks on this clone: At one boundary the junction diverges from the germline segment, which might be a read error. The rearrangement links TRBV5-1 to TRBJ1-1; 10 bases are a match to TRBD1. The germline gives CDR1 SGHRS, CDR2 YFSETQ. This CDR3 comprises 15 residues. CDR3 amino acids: CASRFGQGENTEAFF. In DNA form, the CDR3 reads TGCGCCAGCCGCTTTGGACAGGGGGAGAACACTGAAGCTTTCTTT.

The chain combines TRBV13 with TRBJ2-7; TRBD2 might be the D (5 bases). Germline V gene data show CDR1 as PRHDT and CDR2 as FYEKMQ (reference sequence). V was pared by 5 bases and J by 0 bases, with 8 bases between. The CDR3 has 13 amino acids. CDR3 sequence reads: CASSRTLSYEQYF. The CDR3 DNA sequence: TGTGCCAGCAGCCGGACTCTCTCCTACGAGCAGTACTTC. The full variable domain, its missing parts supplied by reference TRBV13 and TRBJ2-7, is AAGVIQSPRHLIKEKRETATLKCYPIPRHDTVYWYQQGPGQDPQFLISFYEKMQSDKGSIPDRFSAQQFSDYHSELNMSSLELGDSALYFCASSRTLSYEQYFGPGTRLTVT.

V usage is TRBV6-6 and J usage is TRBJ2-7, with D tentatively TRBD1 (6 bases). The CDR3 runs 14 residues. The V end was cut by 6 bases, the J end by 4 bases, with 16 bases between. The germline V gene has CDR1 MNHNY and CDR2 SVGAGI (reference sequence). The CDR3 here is CASSGARGRYEQYF. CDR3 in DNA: TGTGCCAGCAGCGGTGCCAGGGGACGATACGAGCAGTACTTC.

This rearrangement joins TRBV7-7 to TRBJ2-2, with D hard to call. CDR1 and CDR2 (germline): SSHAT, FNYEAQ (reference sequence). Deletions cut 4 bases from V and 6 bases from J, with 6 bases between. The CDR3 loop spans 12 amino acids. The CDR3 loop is CASSSAAGELFF. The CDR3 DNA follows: TGTGCCAGCAGCTCAGCTGCCGGGGAGCTGTTTTTT.